This TCR beta chain was observed in a study of blood T cells in healthy people across ages. A second PCR of about 7 to 12 cycles used a sample-barcoded 5' primer and a J-beta primer mix. All samples yielded 2.5 million or more CDR3-containing paired-end reads. TCRdb reprocessed the 5' RACE reads with MiXCR, giving one entry per CDR3 protein. The data show hundreds of thousands of distinct CDR3 sequences, 52% seen once. In this sample, this clonotype turned up a few times. This receptor was identified in a woman of 80 years or more in good health. What was sequenced was blood.

The CDR3 loop is CAITRQANTGELFF. In DNA form, the CDR3 reads TGTGCCATCACTAGACAAGCGAACACCGGGGAGCTGTTTTTT. V gene TRBV10-3 combines with J gene TRBJ2-2; D unclear. Germline CDR1 is ENHRY and CDR2 is SYGVKD. The CDR3 loop spans 14 amino acids. Trimming removed 7 bases at V and 0 bases at J, with 9 bases between.